The T cell receptor beta chain described here comes from a study of blood T cell repertoires in COVID-19 (dated by TCRdb to the early 2020s). The study in broad terms: The collaborator samples originated in the United States, Italy and Spain and spanned the acute and convalescent phases of COVID-19. Samples came from the ongoing ImmuneRACE study (first 160 participants) plus 1,254 subjects from 6 global collaborators. The prospective study material was composed of cDNA or gDNA derived from T cells, B-cell-depleted T cells, or PBMCs. The sample metadata nearly always contained a de-identified subject ID, COVID-19 status, age in years and sex. Subjects who had been exposed to COVID-19, were actively infected with it, or had recovered from it provided the deeply sampled blood TCRbeta repertoires that made up the dataset. Where available, HLA class I and class II types were taken from metadata supplied by the sample provider and were not determined by assay-based typing. A freely available public database, intended as a resource for researchers studying the immune response to SARS-CoV-2, is where the repertoires were released. Overall results and qualifications from the work: The quantity of clinical and demographic metadata differed by source and by participant and was supplied without curation.

On this clone: Its target antigen remains unknown. Base qualities are not recorded, but no much larger clone differs from it by a single base. The same CDR3 can be traced to other DNA sequences in this sample.

TCRbeta CDR3 regions were amplified from genomic DNA by means of the immunoSEQ Assay, a bias-controlled multiplex PCR. Regarding the original processing steps: The number of nucleated cells in each sample was estimated by amplification of reference gene primers within the assay. To quantify the absolute abundance of each unique TCRbeta CDR3 rearrangement, sequence reads were collapsed and filtered. For each sample, productive Simpson clonality was calculated as the square root of Simpson's diversity index across productive rearrangements. TCRdb mirrors the immuneACCESS table, restricted to in-frame sequences. Some clones are absent from its copies; in checked studies, under half trace to an unresolved V gene, and the reason for the others is unknown. The DNA gave D and trimming, while V, J and clone size come from that table. Across this sample there are under 300,000 clones, with 88% seen only once. The ten largest clones take up about 1% of the sample.

In the prospective study, participants were roughly 18 to 89 years old, resided in about 25 geographic areas of the United States, and were enrolled through a virtual design. In the prospective study, cohorts were assigned on the basis of participant-reported clinical history obtained from a screening survey and a study questionnaire. Recovered participants in ImmuneRACE Cohort 3 were defined by two consecutive negative NP/OP PCR tests, clearance by a healthcare professional, or resolution of symptoms. In the prospective study, mobile phlebotomists collected whole blood, serum and a nasopharyngeal or oropharyngeal swab from each participant. Additional blood draws and questionnaires over an approximately 2-month period could optionally be provided by prospective study participants. Before DNA extraction, blood samples from the prospective study were shipped at room temperature or frozen. The sequenced sample consisted of PBMCs or T cells enriched from blood (not recorded which). The sequence was collected from a young woman who had recovered from COVID-19.

The CDR3 reads as follows: CASSYSRGGADGYTF. At the DNA level, the sequence is TGTGCCAGCAGTTACTCGAGGGGGGGGGCGGATGGCTACACCTTC. The chain is encoded by TRBV6-5 joined to TRBJ1-2, with TRBD1 perhaps the D gene, on 6 matching bases. At the junction V is shortened by 0 bases and J by 6 bases, with 14 bases in between. The cysteine opens and the phenylalanine closes a CDR3 of 15 amino acids. The entry retains the CDR3 DNA only, 45 bases that are in frame from base 1. As encoded in the germline V gene, CDR1 is MNHEY while CDR2 is SVGAGI.